The TCR beta chain described here comes from a study of human T cells and chemical hapten exposure. Study in general: Sensitization applied 2% DPC to approximately 2 cm by approximately 2 cm of upper inner arm skin.

The length of the CDR3 is 12 residues. The germline gives CDR1 SGHTA, CDR2 FQGNSA. V gave up 4 bases and J gave up 12 bases, with 13 bases separating them. As for time point: patch test 3, about 24 weeks after DPC sensitization. Treatment indicated: therapeutic diphenylcyclopropenone sensitization with weekly scalp DPC. Each CDR3 protein is one row after TCRdb ran MiXCR on the RACE reads. The repertoire holds 85,000 to 100,000 distinct CDR3 sequences, roughly 27% seen once, with over 9% in the top ten. The chain has TRBV7-2 and TRBJ2-1; D remains ambiguous. The material was whole blood, obtained in connection with sensitization to the hapten diphenylcyclopropenone (DPC). The origin of this receptor is a man between 40 and 49 years old with alopecia areata. Some clones in this sample may be carry-over from other donors' samples. The CDR3 loop is CASSSPGLRQFF. CDR3 bases: TGTGCCAGCAGCTCTCCGGGCCTCAGGCAGTTCTTC. Complete variable domain (other parts from reference TRBV7-2 and TRBJ2-1): GAGVSQSPSNKVTEKGKDVELRCDPISGHTALYWYRQSLGQGLEFLIYFQGNSAPDKSGLPSDRFSAERTGGSVSTLTIQRTQQEDSAVYLCASSSPGLRQFFGPGTRLTVL.